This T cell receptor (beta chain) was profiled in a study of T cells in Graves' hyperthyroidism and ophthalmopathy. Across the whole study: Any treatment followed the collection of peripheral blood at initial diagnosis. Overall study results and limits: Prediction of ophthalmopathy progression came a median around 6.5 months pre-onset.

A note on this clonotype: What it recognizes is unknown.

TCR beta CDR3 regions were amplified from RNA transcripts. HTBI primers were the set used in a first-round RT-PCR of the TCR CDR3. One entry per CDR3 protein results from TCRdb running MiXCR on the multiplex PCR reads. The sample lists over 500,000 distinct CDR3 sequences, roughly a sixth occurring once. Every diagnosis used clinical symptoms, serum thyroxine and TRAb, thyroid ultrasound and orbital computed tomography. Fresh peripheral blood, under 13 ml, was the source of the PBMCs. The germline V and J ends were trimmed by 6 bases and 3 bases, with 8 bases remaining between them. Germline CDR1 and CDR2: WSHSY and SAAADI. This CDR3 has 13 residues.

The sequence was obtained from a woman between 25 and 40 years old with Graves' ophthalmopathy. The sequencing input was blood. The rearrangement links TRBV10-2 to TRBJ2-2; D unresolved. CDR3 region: CASSERDTGELFF. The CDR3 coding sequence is TGCGCCAGCAGCGAAAGGGACACCGGGGAGCTGTTTTTT.